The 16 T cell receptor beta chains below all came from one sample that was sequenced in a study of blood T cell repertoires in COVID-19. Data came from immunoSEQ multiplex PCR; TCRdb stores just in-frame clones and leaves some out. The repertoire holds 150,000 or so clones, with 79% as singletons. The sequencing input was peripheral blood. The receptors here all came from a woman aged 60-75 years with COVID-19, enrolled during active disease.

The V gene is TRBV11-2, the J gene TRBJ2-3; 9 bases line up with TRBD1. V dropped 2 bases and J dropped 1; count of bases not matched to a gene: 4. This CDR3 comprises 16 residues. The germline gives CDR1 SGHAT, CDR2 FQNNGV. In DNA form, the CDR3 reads TGTGCCAGCAGCTTATTCCGGACAGGGGGCACAGATACGCAGTATTTT. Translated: CASSLFRTGGTDTQYF.

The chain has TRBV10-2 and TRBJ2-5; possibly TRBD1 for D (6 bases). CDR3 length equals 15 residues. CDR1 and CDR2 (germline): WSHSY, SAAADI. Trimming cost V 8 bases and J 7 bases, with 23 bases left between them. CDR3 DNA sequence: TGCGCCAGCCAGGAGACAGGAACCCCCGAGTCGACCCAGTACTTC. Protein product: CASQETGTPESTQYF.

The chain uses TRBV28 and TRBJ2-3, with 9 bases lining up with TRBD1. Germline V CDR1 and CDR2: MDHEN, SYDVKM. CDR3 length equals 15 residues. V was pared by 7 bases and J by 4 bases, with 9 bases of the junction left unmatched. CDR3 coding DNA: TGTGCCAGCATCCCGGGACAGGGACAGGCAGATACGCAGTATTTT. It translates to CASIPGQGQADTQYF.

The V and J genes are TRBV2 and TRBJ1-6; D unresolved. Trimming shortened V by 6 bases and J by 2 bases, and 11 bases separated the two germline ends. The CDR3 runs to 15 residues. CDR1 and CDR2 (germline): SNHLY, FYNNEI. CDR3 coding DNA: TGTGCCAGCAGGGGCAGGTGGGCCTATAATTCACCCCTCCACTTT. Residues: CASRGRWAYNSPLHF.

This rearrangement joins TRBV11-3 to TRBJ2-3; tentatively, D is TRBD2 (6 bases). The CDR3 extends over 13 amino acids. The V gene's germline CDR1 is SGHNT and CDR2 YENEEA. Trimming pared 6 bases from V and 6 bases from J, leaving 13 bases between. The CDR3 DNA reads TGTGCCAGCAGTATTGGACTATTGGATACGCAGTATTTT. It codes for CASSIGLLDTQYF. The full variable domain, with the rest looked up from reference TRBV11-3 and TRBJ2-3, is EAGVVQSPRYKIIEKKQPVAFWCNPISGHNTLYWYLQNLGQGPELLIRYENEEAVDDSQLPKDRFSAERLKGVDSTLKIQPAELGDSAVYLCASSIGLLDTQYFGPGTRLTVL.

The CDR3 spells CASSLRPGHGQETQYF. The CDR3, as DNA: TGTGCCAGCAGCTTGCGGCCAGGACATGGACAAGAGACCCAGTACTTC. The chain employs TRBV5-8 and TRBJ2-5; the D gene is possibly TRBD1 (5 bases). Trimming pared 1 base from V and 2 bases from J, leaving 15 bases between. This CDR3 is 16 amino acids long. Germline CDR1 is SGHTS and CDR2 is YDEGEE.

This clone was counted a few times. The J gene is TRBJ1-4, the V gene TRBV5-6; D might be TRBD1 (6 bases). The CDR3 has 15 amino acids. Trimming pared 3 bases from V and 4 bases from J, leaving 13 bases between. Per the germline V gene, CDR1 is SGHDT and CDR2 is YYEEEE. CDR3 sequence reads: CASSSGQLFNEKLFF. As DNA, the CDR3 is TGTGCCAGCAGCTCCGGACAGCTGTTTAATGAAAAACTGTTTTTT.

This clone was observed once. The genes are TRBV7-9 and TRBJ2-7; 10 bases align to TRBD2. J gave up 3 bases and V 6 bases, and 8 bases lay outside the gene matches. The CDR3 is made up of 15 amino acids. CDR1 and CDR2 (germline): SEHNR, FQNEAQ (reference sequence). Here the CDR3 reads CASSPSSGSIYEQYF. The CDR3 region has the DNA TGTGCCAGCAGTCCTTCTAGCGGGAGTATCTACGAGCAGTACTTC.

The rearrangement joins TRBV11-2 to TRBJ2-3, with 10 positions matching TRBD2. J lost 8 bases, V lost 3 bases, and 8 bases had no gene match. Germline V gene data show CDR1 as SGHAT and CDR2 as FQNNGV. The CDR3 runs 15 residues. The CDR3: CASSFASGGVGTQYF. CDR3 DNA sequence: TGTGCCAGCAGCTTCGCGAGCGGGGGGGTTGGTACGCAGTATTTT.

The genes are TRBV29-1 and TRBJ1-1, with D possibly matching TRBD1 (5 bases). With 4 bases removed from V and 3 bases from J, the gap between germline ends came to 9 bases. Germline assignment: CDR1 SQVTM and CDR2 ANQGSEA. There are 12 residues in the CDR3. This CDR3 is CSVGGGDTEAFF. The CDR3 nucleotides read TGCAGCGTTGGGGGAGGGGACACTGAAGCTTTCTTT.

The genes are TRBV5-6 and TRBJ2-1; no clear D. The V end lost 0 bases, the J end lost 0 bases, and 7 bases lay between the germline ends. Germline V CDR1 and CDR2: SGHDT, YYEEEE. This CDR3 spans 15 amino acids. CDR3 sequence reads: CASSLGPSSYNEQFF. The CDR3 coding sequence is TGTGCCAGCAGCTTGGGGCCTAGCTCCTACAATGAGCAGTTCTTC.

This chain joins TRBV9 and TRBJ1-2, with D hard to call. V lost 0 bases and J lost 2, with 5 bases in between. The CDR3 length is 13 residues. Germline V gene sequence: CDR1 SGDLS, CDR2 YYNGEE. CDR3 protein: CASSVAINYGYTF. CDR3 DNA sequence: TGTGCCAGCAGCGTAGCTATAAACTATGGCTACACCTTC.

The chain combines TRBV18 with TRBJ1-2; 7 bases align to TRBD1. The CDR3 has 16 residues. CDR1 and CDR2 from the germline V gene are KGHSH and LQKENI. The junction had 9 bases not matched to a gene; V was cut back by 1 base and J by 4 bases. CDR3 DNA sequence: TGTGCCAGCTCACCACGGGCAGGGGGACAGACCTATGGCTACACCTTC. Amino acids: CASSPRAGGQTYGYTF.

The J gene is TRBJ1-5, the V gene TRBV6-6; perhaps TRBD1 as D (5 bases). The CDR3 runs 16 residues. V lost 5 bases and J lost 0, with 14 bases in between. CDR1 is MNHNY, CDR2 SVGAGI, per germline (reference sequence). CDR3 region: CASSLRGGDSNQPQHF. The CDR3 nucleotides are TGTGCCAGCAGTCTCCGGGGGGGGGATAGCAATCAGCCCCAGCATTTT.

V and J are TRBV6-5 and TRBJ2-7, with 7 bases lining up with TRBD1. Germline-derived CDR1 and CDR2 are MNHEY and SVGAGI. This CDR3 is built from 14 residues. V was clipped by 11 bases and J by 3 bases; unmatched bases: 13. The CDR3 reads CAVTGQGVGYEQYF. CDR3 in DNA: TGTGCCGTTACAGGGCAGGGGGTAGGCTACGAGCAGTACTTC.

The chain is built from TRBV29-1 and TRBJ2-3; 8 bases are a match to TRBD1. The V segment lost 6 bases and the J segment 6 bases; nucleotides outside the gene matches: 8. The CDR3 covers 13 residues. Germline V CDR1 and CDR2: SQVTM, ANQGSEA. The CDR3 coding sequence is TGCAGCGTCGGGACAGGCGGTTGGGATACGCAGTATTTT. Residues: CSVGTGGWDTQYF.